Listed below are T cell receptor beta chains from one sample, sequenced in a study of T cell repertoires in cytomegalovirus infection. From the reads, TCRdb called clonotypes with MiXCR, one entry per CDR3 protein. The profile shows some 560,000 distinct CDR3 sequences, approximately 40% of them singletons. Antigen specificity for these receptors is unknown. Sample: cultured PBMCs, taken from culture after CMV antigen stimulation. These receptors came from a human donor in good health (CMV status not recorded). Some clones in this sample may be carry-over from other donors' samples. CDR3s include the opening cysteine and the closing phenylalanine or tryptophan. The D gene is left open where the match is weak. Rows may omit the clone size; those that give it use once, few, many or a size class.

J | V | size | D | CDR3 | DNA
TRBJ1-5 | TRBV27 | . | . | CASRPTGRQPQHF | TGTGCCAGCAGACCGACAGGCCGACAGCCCCAGCATTTT
TRBJ2-2 | TRBV2 | few | . | CASSFLGGNLLTGELFF | TGTGCCAGCAGTTTCTTGGGGGGCAACCTTCTCACCGGGGAGCTGTTTTTT
TRBJ2-1 | TRBV7-2 | . | . | CASSLVRSSYNEQFF | TGTGCCAGCAGCTTAGTGAGGAGCTCCTACAATGAGCAGTTCTTC
TRBJ2-6 | TRBV20-1 | . | . | CSARQRSSGANVLTF | TGCAGTGCTCGGCAGAGGAGCTCTGGGGCCAACGTCCTGACTTTC
TRBJ2-1 | TRBV7-2 | . | . | CASAGGIVFEQFF | TGTGCCAGCGCTGGCGGGATCGTTTTTGAGCAGTTCTTC
TRBJ2-3 | TRBV6-2/TRBV6-3 | few | . | CASSYQLVGDTQYF | TGTGCCAGCAGTTACCAGCTAGTTGGAGATACGCAGTATTTT
TRBJ1-1 | TRBV6-1 | few | . | CASSPWAALNTEAFF | TGTGCCAGCAGTCCCTGGGCAGCCCTGAACACTGAAGCTTTCTTT
TRBJ2-7 | TRBV6-5 | . | TRBD1 | CASIPGQGAGEQYF | TGTGCCAGCATCCCGGGACAGGGGGCGGGGGAGCAGTACTTC
TRBJ2-6 | TRBV7-9 | few | . | CASSSGPELTGANVLTF | TGTGCCAGCAGCTCAGGGCCGGAACTAACTGGGGCCAACGTCCTGACTTTC
TRBJ1-4 | TRBV14 | few | TRBD1 | CASSHYPTGSNEKLFF | TGTGCCAGCAGCCACTATCCGACAGGGTCTAATGAAAAACTGTTTTTT
TRBJ2-5 | TRBV7-2 | few | TRBD2 | CASSFQTSGSETQYF | TGTGCCAGCAGCTTCCAGACTAGCGGGAGTGAGACCCAGTACTTC
TRBJ2-1 | TRBV7-6 | . | TRBD2 | CASSLSIASGAYNEQFF | TGTGCCAGCAGCTTAAGCATTGCTAGCGGGGCATACAATGAGCAGTTCTTC
TRBJ2-7 | TRBV12-3/TRBV12-4 | . | TRBD2 | CASGRGEEYEQYF | TGTGCCAGCGGCCGGGGGGAGGAGTACGAGCAGTACTTC
TRBJ2-5 | TRBV11-2 | . | . | CASSKFVQRMGTQYF | TGTGCCAGCAGCAAATTCGTCCAGCGAATGGGGACCCAGTACTTC
TRBJ2-3 | TRBV7-2 | few | . | CASSQQVTDTQYF | TGTGCCAGCAGCCAACAAGTCACAGATACGCAGTATTTT
TRBJ2-1 | TRBV6-1 | . | . | CASSVTQGWGYNEQFF | TGTGCCAGCAGTGTGACACAGGGTTGGGGATACAATGAGCAGTTCTTC
TRBJ1-4 | TRBV7-8 | few | . | CASSLTPGTNEKLFF | TGTGCCAGCAGCCTCACCCCGGGGACCAATGAAAAACTGTTTTTT
TRBJ2-1 | TRBV7-2 | few | TRBD2 | CASSHTSGGPNEQFF | TGTGCCAGCAGCCATACTAGCGGGGGGCCCAATGAGCAGTTCTTC
TRBJ1-1 | TRBV6-1 | . | . | CASSESEDTEAFF | TGTGCCAGCAGTGAATCTGAGGACACTGAAGCTTTCTTT
TRBJ2-7 | TRBV7-2 | . | TRBD2 | CASSLISGGSYEQYF | TGTGCCAGCAGCTTAATTAGCGGGGGCTCCTACGAGCAGTACTTC
TRBJ1-1 | TRBV7-8 | many | . | CASSFQMNTEAFF | TGTGCCAGCAGCTTTCAGATGAACACTGAAGCTTTCTTT
TRBJ1-6 | TRBV7-9 | . | TRBD1 | CASSLQGQGRSPLHF | TGTGCCAGCAGCCTCCAGGGACAGGGTCGGTCACCCCTCCACTTT
TRBJ2-7 | TRBV7-9 | few | . | CASSPEGGTSYEQYF | TGTGCCAGCAGCCCGGAAGGGGGGACTTCCTACGAGCAGTACTTC
TRBJ2-7 | TRBV7-2 | . | . | CASSTSNEQYF | TGTGCCAGCAGCACTAGCAACGAGCAGTACTTC
TRBJ2-3 | TRBV10-3 | few | TRBD2 | CAISELAGSRDTQYF | TGTGCCATCAGTGAGCTAGCGGGGTCTCGGGATACGCAGTATTTT
TRBJ2-3 | TRBV12-3/TRBV12-4 | few | TRBD2 | CAINGGGGTDTQYF | TGTGCCATTAACGGGGGGGGGGGCACAGATACGCAGTATTTT
TRBJ2-7 | TRBV7-2 | few | . | CASSLRDSQGAYEQYF | TGTGCCAGCAGCTTACGGGACTCACAAGGGGCCTACGAGCAGTACTTC
TRBJ1-2 | TRBV6-1 | . | . | CASRRSQAEGYTF | TGTGCCAGCAGAAGGTCCCAGGCGGAGGGCTACACCTTC